This T cell receptor beta chain came from a study of blood T cell repertoires in COVID-19. TCRdb's copy holds only in-frame clones and misses some; the assay was immunoSEQ multiplex PCR. Of 210,000 or so clones listed, about four fifths are singletons. Germline assignment: CDR1 SNHLY and CDR2 FYNNEI. The CDR3 is made up of 17 amino acids. V lost 2 bases and J 0 bases, leaving 14 bases between the germline ends. V is TRBV2 and J is TRBJ1-5, with D maybe TRBD1 (5 bases). The sequence derives from a woman between 35 and 50 years old with acute or convalescent COVID-19. The specimen sequenced was peripheral blood. CDR3 in DNA: TGTGCCAGCAGTGAAAGGGGAGGGGCCTATAGCAATCAGCCCCAGCATTTT. Amino acid sequence: CASSERGGAYSNQPQHF.